A single TCR beta chain is shown here with its context. Its antigen remains unknown. Assay: immunoSEQ multiplex PCR; the TCRdb copy retains only in-frame clones and omits some. The repertoire holds about 95,000 clones, roughly four fifths seen once, with approximately 24% in the top ten. Germline V CDR1 and CDR2: KGHSH, LQKENI. There are 13 residues in the CDR3. Trimming pared 1 base from V and 8 bases from J, leaving 11 bases between. This sample was taken from a study of CD8 T cell repertoires and HIV-1 epitope variants. The wider study: Twenty-five autologous and known Gag and Nef epitope variant peptides each stimulated T cells separately. Controls were a CMV, EBV and flu peptide pool, Ebola AY9 negative control, and no-peptide well. The study's findings and limits: Most of the nine antigen-specific clonotypes appeared cross-reactive to autologous or escape variants.

This receptor was obtained from a male donor with HIV. The chain is built from TRBV18 and TRBJ1-1; unclear D gene. The specimen sequenced was uncultured baseline CD8+ T cells from peripheral blood mononuclear cells (PBMCs). The CDR3 sequence: CASSPRQPSEAFF. In nucleotides, the CDR3 is TGTGCCAGCTCACCACGGCAGCCCTCCGAAGCTTTCTTT.